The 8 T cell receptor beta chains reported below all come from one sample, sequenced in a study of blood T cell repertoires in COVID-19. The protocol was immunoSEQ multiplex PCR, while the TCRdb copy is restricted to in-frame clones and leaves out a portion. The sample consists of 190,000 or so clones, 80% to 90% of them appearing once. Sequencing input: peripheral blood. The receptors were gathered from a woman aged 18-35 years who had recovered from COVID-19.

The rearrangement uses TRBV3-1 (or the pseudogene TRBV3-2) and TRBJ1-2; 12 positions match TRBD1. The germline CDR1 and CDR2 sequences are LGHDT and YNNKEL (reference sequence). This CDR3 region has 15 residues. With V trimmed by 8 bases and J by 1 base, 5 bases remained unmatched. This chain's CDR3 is CASRDRGLFNYGYTF. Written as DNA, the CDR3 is TGTGCCAGCCGGGACAGGGGGCTATTTAACTATGGCTACACCTTC.

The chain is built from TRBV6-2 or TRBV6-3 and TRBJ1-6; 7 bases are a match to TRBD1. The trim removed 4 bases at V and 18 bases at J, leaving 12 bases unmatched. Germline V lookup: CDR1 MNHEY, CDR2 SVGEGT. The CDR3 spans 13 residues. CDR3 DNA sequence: TGTGCCAGCAGTTTCCGACTCCAGGGGGGATACCACTTT. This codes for CASSFRLQGGYHF.

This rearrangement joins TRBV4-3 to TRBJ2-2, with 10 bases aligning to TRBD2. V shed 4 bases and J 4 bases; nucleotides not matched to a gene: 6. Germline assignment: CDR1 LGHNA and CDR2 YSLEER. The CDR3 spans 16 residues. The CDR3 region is CASSLSASGGTGELFF. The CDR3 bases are TGCGCCAGCAGCCTTTCAGCTAGCGGGGGCACCGGGGAGCTGTTTTTT.

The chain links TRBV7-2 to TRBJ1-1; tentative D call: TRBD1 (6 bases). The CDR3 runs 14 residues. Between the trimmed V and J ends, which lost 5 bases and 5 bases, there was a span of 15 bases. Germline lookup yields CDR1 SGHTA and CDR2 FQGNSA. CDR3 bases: TGTGCCAGCAGCGAAGGGGGTGCGGTGACTGAAGCTTTCTTT. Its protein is CASSEGGAVTEAFF.

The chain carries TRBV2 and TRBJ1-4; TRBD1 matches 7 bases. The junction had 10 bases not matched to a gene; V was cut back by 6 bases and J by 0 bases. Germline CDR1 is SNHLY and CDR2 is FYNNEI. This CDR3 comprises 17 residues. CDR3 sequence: CASRQTGTVTTNEKLFF. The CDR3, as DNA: TGTGCCAGCAGACAAACCGGGACAGTAACAACTAATGAAAAACTGTTTTTT.

CDR3 DNA: TGTGCCAGCAGCTCCTATACTTCACCGGGACAGGGGAGTACTGAAGCTTTCTTT. Encoded protein: CASSSYTSPGQGSTEAFF. The chain combines TRBV5-5 with TRBJ1-1, with TRBD1 identical over 10 bases. V lost 3 bases to trimming and J lost 5 bases; unmatched junction nucleotides: 16. This CDR3 has 18 residues. CDR1 SGHKS and CDR2 YYEKEE come from the germline V gene (reference sequence).

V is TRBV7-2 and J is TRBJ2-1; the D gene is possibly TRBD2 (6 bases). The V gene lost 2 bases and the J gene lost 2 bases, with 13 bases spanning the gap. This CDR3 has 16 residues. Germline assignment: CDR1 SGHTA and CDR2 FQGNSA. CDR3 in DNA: TGTGCCAGCAGCTTAATACCTAGCGAAGCCTACAATGAGCAGTTCTTC. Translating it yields CASSLIPSEAYNEQFF.

The DNA of the CDR3 is TGTGCCAGCAGCTTAACTCCTCGGGGTAAGAATTCACCCCTCCACTTT. It yields the protein CASSLTPRGKNSPLHF. The chain recombines TRBV7-3 with TRBJ1-6; no clear D. V dropped 0 bases and J dropped 7 bases, with 13 bases sitting between them. Germline values: CDR1 SGHTA, CDR2 FQGTGA. This CDR3 is built from 16 residues.